This T cell receptor beta chain was identified in a study of neoadjuvant anti-PD-1 for oral cavity cancer. The time point here: after neoadjuvant nivolumab, at surgical resection. This table comes from immunoSEQ multiplex PCR, and its TCRdb copy is limited to in-frame clones, with some not included. Here the sample spans under 2,500 clones, 45% to 65% being singletons. Per the germline V gene, CDR1 is SGHRS and CDR2 is YFSETQ. This CDR3 has 15 residues. The V gene lost 3 bases and the J gene lost 5 bases, with 17 bases spanning the gap. The clonotype comes from a person between 40 and 85 years old with oral cavity squamous cell carcinoma. This chain uses TRBV5-1 with TRBJ2-5, with D tentatively TRBD1 (6 bases). The sample consisted of tumor tissue, taken after nivolumab (anti-PD-1) treatment. DNA of the CDR3: TGCGCCAGCAGCTCACGACAGGCTTCCGGGGAGACCCAGTACTTC. Translating gives CASSSRQASGETQYF.